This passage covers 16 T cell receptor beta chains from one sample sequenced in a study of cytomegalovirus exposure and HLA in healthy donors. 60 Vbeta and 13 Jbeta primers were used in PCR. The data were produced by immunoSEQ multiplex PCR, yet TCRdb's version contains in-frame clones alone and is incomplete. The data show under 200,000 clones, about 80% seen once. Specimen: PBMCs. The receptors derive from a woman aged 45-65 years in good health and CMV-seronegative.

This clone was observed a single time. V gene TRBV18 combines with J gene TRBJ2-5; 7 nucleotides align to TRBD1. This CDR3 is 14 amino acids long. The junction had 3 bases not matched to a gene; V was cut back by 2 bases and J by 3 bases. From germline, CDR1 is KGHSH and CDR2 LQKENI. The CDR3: CASSPTTGKETQYF. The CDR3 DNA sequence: TGTGCCAGCTCACCAACGACAGGGAAAGAGACCCAGTACTTC.

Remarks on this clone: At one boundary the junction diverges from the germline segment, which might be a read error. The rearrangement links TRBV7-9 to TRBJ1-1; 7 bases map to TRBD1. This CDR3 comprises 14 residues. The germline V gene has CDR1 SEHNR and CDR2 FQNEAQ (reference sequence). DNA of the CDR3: TGTTCCAGCAGCCCCGACAGGGCGGGGACTGAAGCTTTCTTT. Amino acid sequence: CSSSPDRAGTEAFF.

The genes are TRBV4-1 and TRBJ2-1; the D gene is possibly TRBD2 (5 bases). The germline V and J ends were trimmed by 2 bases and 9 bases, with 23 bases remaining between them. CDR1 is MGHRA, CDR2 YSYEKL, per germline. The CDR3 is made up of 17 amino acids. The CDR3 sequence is CASSQSINGHTRGEQFF. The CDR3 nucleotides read TGCGCCAGCAGCCAATCCATCAACGGGCACACCCGGGGTGAGCAGTTCTTC.

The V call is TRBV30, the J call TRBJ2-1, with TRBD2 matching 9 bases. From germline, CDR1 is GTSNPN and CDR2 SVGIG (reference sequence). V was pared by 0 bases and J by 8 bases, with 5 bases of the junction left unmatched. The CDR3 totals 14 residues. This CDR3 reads CAWSVGERGDEQFF. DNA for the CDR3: TGTGCCTGGAGTGTAGGGGAGCGGGGGGATGAGCAGTTCTTC.

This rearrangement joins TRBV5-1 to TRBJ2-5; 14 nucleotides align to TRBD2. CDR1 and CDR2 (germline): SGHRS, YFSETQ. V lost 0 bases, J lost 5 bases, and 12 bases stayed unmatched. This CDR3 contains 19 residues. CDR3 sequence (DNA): TGCGCCAGCAGCTTGGGCCCCGGACTAGCGGGGGGCCGTCCGGAGACCCAGTACTTC. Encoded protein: CASSLGPGLAGGRPETQYF.

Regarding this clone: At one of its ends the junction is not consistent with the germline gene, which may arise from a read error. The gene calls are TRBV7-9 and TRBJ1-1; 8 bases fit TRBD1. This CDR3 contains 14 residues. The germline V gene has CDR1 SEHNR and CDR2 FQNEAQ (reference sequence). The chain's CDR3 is CSSISGQGGTEAFF. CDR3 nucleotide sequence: TGTTCCAGCATTTCTGGACAGGGTGGCACTGAAGCTTTCTTT. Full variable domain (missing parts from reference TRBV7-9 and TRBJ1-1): DTGVSQNPRHKITKRGQNVTFRCDPISEHNRLYWYRQTLGQGPEFLTYFQNEAQLEKSRLLSDRFSAERPKGSFSTLEIQRTEQGDSAMYLCSSISGQGGTEAFFGQGTRLTVV.

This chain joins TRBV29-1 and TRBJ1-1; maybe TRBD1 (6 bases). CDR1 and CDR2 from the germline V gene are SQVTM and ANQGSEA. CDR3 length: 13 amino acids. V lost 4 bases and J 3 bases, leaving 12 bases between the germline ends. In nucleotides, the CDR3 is TGCAGCGTTGTGTGGGGGCTGGACACTGAAGCTTTCTTT. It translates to CSVVWGLDTEAFF.

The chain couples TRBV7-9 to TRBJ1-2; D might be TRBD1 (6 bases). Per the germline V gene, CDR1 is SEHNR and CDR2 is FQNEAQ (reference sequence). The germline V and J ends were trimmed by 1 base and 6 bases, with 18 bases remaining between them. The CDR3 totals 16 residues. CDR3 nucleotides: TGTGCCAGCAGCTTAGGGTACGGGGGGGCGCTTGATGGCTACACCTTC. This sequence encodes CASSLGYGGALDGYTF. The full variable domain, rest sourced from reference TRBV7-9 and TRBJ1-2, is DTGVSQNPRHKITKRGQNVTFRCDPISEHNRLYWYRQTLGQGPEFLTYFQNEAQLEKSRLLSDRFSAERPKGSFSTLEIQRTEQGDSAMYLCASSLGYGGALDGYTFGSGTRLTVV.

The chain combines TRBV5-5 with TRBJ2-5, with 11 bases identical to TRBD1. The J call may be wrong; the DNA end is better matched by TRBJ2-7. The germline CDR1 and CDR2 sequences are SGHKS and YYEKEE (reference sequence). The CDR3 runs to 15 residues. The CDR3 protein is CASSLDGTGGYEQYF. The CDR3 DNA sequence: TGTGCCAGCAGCTTGGATGGGACAGGGGGTTACGAGCAGTACTTC.

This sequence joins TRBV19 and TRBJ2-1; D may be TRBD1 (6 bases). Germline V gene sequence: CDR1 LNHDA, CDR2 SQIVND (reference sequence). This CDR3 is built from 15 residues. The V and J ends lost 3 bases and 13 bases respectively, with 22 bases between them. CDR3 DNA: TGTGCCAGTAGTATTTCACAGGGCGCTATGGAGACCCAGTTCTTC. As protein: CASSISQGAMETQFF.

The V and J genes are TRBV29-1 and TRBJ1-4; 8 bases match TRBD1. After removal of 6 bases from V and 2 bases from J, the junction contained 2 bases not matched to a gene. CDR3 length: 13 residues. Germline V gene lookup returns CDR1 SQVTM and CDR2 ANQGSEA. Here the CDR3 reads CSVGDRTNEKLFF. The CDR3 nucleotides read TGCAGCGTGGGGGACAGGACTAATGAAAAACTGTTTTTT.

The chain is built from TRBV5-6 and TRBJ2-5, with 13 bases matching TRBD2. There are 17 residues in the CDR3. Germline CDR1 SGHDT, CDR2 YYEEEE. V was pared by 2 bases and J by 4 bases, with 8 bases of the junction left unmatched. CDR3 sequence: CASSFRTSGGGGETQYF. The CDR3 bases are TGTGCCAGCAGCTTCCGGACTAGCGGGGGAGGAGGAGAGACCCAGTACTTC.

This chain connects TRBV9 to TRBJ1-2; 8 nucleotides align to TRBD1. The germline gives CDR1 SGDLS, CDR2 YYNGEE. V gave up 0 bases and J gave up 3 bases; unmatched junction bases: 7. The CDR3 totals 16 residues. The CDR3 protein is CASSVGGSGGYYGYTF. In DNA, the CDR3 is TGTGCCAGCAGCGTAGGAGGATCAGGGGGCTACTATGGCTACACCTTC.

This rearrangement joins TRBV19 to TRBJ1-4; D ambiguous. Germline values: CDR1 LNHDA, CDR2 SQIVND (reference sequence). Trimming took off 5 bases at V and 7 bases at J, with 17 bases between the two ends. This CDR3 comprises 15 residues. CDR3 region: CASSAPGSVGEKLFF. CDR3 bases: TGTGCCAGTAGTGCTCCGGGATCGGTCGGTGAAAAACTGTTTTTT.

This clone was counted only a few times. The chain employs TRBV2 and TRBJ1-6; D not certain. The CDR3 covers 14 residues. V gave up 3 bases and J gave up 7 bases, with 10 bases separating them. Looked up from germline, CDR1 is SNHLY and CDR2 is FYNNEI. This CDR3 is CASSERAANSPLHF. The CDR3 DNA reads TGTGCCAGCAGTGAGAGGGCAGCCAATTCACCCCTCCACTTT.

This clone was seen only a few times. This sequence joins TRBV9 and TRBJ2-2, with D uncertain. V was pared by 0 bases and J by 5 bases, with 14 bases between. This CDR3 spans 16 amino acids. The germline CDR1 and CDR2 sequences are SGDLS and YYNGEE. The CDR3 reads CASSVGQALRTGELFF. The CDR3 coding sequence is TGTGCCAGCAGCGTAGGTCAGGCCCTTAGGACCGGGGAGCTGTTTTTT.